The T cell receptor (beta chain) under discussion was sequenced for a study of shared clonotypes between healthy human individuals. Naive CD45RA+ and memory CD45RA-negative subsets were split from CD4+ cells. As to this clone: The antigen is not known.

Some clones are missing from TCRdb's copy, which holds only in-frame ones; the method was immunoSEQ multiplex PCR. The top ten hold 0.36% of the sample, which has fewer than 2.5 million clones, roughly 93% seen once. Overall study findings and caveats: On the whole, naive subsets had larger estimated richness than memory subsets had.

The CDR3 runs to 15 residues. CDR1 is PRHDT and CDR2 is FYEKMQ in the germline V gene (reference sequence). Trimming shortened V by 7 bases and J by 0 bases, and 16 bases separated the two germline ends. Material: naive CD4+ T cells from PBMCs. Subset meaning: CD45RA+ positively selected. This receptor was identified in a man younger than 35 in good health. Some clones in this sample may be carry-over from other donors' samples. The chain has TRBV13 and TRBJ2-7; tentative D call: TRBD2 (5 bases). Here the CDR3 reads CASTYSLRDSYEQYF. CDR3 DNA: TGTGCCAGCACATATAGCCTGAGGGACTCCTACGAGCAGTACTTC. Together with reference TRBV13 and TRBJ2-7, the CDR3 gives the full variable domain: AAGVIQSPRHLIKEKRETATLKCYPIPRHDTVYWYQQGPGQDPQFLISFYEKMQSDKGSIPDRFSAQQFSDYHSELNMSSLELGDSALYFCASTYSLRDSYEQYFGPGTRLTVT.